The 12 T cell receptor beta chains below were found in one sample sequenced in a study of T-cell reconstitution after alpha-beta-depleted transplantation in children. The library targeted TCRbeta and was prepared with unique molecular identifiers. One entry per CDR3 protein results from TCRdb running MiXCR on the PCR reads. The repertoire holds some 200,000 distinct CDR3 sequences, approximately 8.4% seen once, with under 40% in the top ten. The source material was PBMCs, mostly from graft donor cells, sampled 360 days after TCRalphabeta/CD19-depleted stem cell transplant. These receptors were obtained from a male patient aged 2-15 years who had a stem cell transplant for acute myeloid leukemia, so the T cells may come from the graft donor.

This clonotype was found a few times. The chain employs TRBV5-4 and TRBJ2-1; 10 bases are shared with TRBD2. The V and J ends lost 4 bases and 4 bases, in that order; junction bases with no gene match: 5. Per the germline V gene, CDR1 is SGHNT and CDR2 is YYREEE (reference sequence). The CDR3 has 15 amino acids. CDR3 bases: TGTGCCAGCAGCGAGGGACTAGCGAGTTACAATGAGCAGTTCTTC. Its protein product is CASSEGLASYNEQFF.

The chain recombines TRBV23-1 with TRBJ2-3, with 16 bases lining up with TRBD2. TRBV23-1 is filed as an ORF, its function uncertain. This CDR3 contains 16 residues. With V trimmed by 0 bases and J by 8 bases, 2 bases remained unmatched. The CDR3 here is CASSQSGTSGRVTQYF. CDR3 coding DNA: TGCGCCAGCAGTCAATCGGGGACTAGCGGGAGGGTTACGCAGTATTTT.

This clonotype showed up just a few times. The gene calls are TRBV7-6 and TRBJ2-1, with 10 bases lining up with TRBD2. The CDR3 contains 16 residues. CDR1 SGHVS and CDR2 FNYEAQ come from the germline V gene. The V and J ends lost 1 base and 10 bases, in that order; junction bases with no gene match: 10. CDR3 amino acids: CASSLGASGSFPEQFF. The CDR3 region has the DNA TGTGCCAGCAGCTTAGGAGCTAGCGGGAGTTTCCCCGAGCAGTTCTTC.

A word on this clonotype: A much larger clone differs from this one at a single base, so this may be a read error. Because it lacks the conserved phenylalanine or tryptophan at the end, this CDR3 is likely a read error. The chain links TRBV28 to TRBJ1-2, with D perhaps TRBD1 (6 bases). V lost 2 bases and J lost 4, with 11 bases in between. Germline V gene data show CDR1 as MDHEN and CDR2 as SYDVKM. The CDR3 extends over 14 amino acids. CDR3 in DNA: TGTGCCAGCAGTTTAACAGGGATCCCCTATGGCTACACCTTA. This encodes CASSLTGIPYGYTL.

This clonotype was counted at least ten times. The chain is built from TRBV9 and TRBJ2-1; no reliable D call. The V gene's germline CDR1 is SGDLS and CDR2 YYNGEE. Trimming took 0 bases from V and 7 from J, leaving 8 bases between them. This CDR3 region has 13 residues. The CDR3 loop is CASSVGPPNEQFF. The DNA for the CDR3 is TGTGCCAGCAGCGTAGGACCGCCTAATGAGCAGTTCTTC.

The sample holds many counts of this clonotype. CDR3 nucleotide sequence: TGCGCCAGCAACGACGGGACTAGAGTTGCAGATACGCAGTATTTT. Translation gives CASNDGTRVADTQYF. This chain connects TRBV5-1 to TRBJ2-3; 8 positions match TRBD2. Germline V gene data show CDR1 as SGHRS and CDR2 as YFSETQ. V dropped 6 bases and J dropped 4; count of bases not matched to a gene: 10. The CDR3 is 15 amino acids.

This clonotype was found a few times. The chain employs TRBV7-9 and TRBJ1-1; unclear D gene. Trimming pared 5 bases from V and 0 bases from J, leaving 19 bases between. This CDR3 has 17 amino acids. Per the germline V gene, CDR1 is SEHNR and CDR2 is FQNEAQ (reference sequence). CDR3 protein: CASSHVPDSPMNTEAFF. The DNA for the CDR3 is TGTGCCAGCAGCCACGTACCGGACTCCCCCATGAACACTGAAGCTTTCTTT.

This clonotype came up many times. The V call is TRBV18, the J call TRBJ1-1, with 8 bases matching TRBD1. The CDR3 is made up of 15 amino acids. In germline, CDR1 is KGHSH, CDR2 LQKENI. V trimming: 3 bases; J trimming: 3 bases; junction bases outside the gene matches: 6. The CDR3 is CASSPLRQGYTEAFF. CDR3 nucleotide sequence: TGTGCCAGCTCACCTCTGAGACAGGGGTACACTGAAGCTTTCTTT.

V and J are TRBV5-1 and TRBJ2-2, with D unclear. The CDR3 consists of 16 residues. V was clipped by 1 base and J by 3 bases, with 13 bases between them. CDR1 is SGHRS, CDR2 YFSETQ, per germline. CDR3 residues: CASSLSYDGDTGELFF. In DNA, the CDR3 is TGCGCCAGCAGCTTGTCCTACGACGGAGACACCGGGGAGCTGTTTTTT.

Many counts were recorded for this clonotype. This chain joins TRBV11-2 and TRBJ2-3, with D tentatively TRBD1 or TRBD2 (5 bases each). CDR3 length equals 15 residues. The V gene lost 6 bases and the J gene lost 4 bases, with 17 bases spanning the gap. CDR1 is SGHAT, CDR2 FQNNGV, per germline. CDR3 region: CASSPGPPLSDTQYF. DNA for the CDR3: TGTGCCAGCAGTCCGGGACCACCCCTCTCAGATACGCAGTATTTT.

This clonotype occurred many times. The chain employs TRBV2 and TRBJ2-1; 8 nucleotides line up with TRBD1. With 8 bases clipped from V and 6 bases from J, the junction kept 6 bases outside the gene matches. Germline assignment: CDR1 SNHLY and CDR2 FYNNEI. The CDR3 spans 13 residues. CDR3 in DNA: TGTGCCAGCTTGACAGGGGAGGTCAATGAGCAGTTCTTC. It translates to CASLTGEVNEQFF. Based on the CDR3 plus reference TRBV2 and TRBJ2-1, the full variable domain is EPEVTQTPSHQVTQMGQEVILRCVPISNHLYFYWYRQILGQKVEFLVSFYNNEISEKSEIFDDQFSVERPDGSNFTLKIRSTKLEDSAMYFCASLTGEVNEQFFGPGTRLTVL.

V is TRBV11-2 and J is TRBJ2-1; 11 nucleotides agree with TRBD2. CDR1 is SGHAT and CDR2 is FQNNGV in the germline V gene. This CDR3 contains 16 residues. V gave up 5 bases and J gave up 7 bases; unmatched junction bases: 10. The CDR3 sequence is CASSLIAGGPGNEQFF. The CDR3 bases are TGTGCCAGCAGCCTTATAGCGGGAGGGCCGGGTAATGAGCAGTTCTTC.